The clone carrying this T cell receptor (beta chain) has more than one count but fewer than ten. The sample is drawn from a study of T cell responses to AZD1222 COVID-19 vaccine. This table comes from immunoSEQ multiplex PCR, and its TCRdb copy is limited to in-frame clones, with some not included. This table has 65,000 to 90,000 clones, roughly 90% appearing once. CDR1 and CDR2 (germline): MNHEY, SVGAGI. There are 16 residues in the CDR3. Trimming took 0 bases from V and 5 from J, leaving 13 bases between them. This specimen consisted of peripheral blood, obtained on day 0 of AZD1222 vaccination. The V and J genes are TRBV6-5 and TRBJ2-2; either TRBD1 or TRBD2 may supply D (5 bases each). The TCR sequence derives from an adult in good health. This chain's CDR3 is CASSYSGVPGTGELFF. CDR3 nucleotides: TGTGCCAGCAGTTACTCGGGGGTTCCTGGGACCGGGGAGCTGTTTTTT.